This entry lists 2 T cell receptor beta chains sequenced from one sample in a study of control samples from healthy donors and cancer patients. Profiling relied on immunoSEQ multiplex PCR, and the TCRdb table lists in-frame clones only, not all of them. Among some 120,000 clones, around nine tenths were seen once, and the ten largest hold roughly 2.5%. The sample comprised blood. These receptors were obtained from a young man in good health.

The genes are TRBV14 and TRBJ2-7; D may be TRBD2 (6 bases). This CDR3 is built from 16 residues. V lost 2 bases, J lost 0 bases, and 14 bases lay in between. Germline CDR1 and CDR2: SGHDN and FVKESK. The CDR3 nucleotides are TGTGCCAGCAGCCAACGGGACTTGTCTGGCTCCTACGAGCAGTACTTC. Its protein product is CASSQRDLSGSYEQYF. Supplemented by reference TRBV14 and TRBJ2-7, the full variable domain reads EAGVTQFPSHSVIEKGQTVTLRCDPISGHDNLYWYRRVMGKEIKFLLHFVKESKQDESGMPNNRFLAERTGGTYSTLKVQPAELEDSGVYFCASSQRDLSGSYEQYFGPGTRLTVT.

The rearrangement links TRBV6-2 or TRBV6-3 to TRBJ1-1, with TRBD1 matching 7 bases. From germline, CDR1 is MNHEY and CDR2 SVGEGT. V trimming: 6 bases; J trimming: 5 bases; junction bases outside the gene matches: 6. The CDR3 runs to 13 residues. This chain's CDR3 is CASSPRGFTEAFF. In nucleotides, the CDR3 is TGTGCCAGCAGCCCCAGGGGGTTTACTGAAGCTTTCTTT.